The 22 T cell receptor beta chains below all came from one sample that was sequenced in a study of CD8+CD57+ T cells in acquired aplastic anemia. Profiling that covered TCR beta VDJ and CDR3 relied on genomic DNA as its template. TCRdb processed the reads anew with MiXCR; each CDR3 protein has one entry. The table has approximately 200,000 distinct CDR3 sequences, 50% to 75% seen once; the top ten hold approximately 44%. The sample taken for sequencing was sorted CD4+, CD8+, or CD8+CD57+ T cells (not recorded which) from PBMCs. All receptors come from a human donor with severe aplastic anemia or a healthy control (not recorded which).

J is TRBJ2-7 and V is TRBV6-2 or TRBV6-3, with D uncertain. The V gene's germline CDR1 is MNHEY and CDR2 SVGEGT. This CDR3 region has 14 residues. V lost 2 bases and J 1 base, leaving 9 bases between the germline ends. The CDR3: CASSYVGRSYEQYF. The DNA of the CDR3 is TGTGCCAGCAGTTACGTGGGCAGATCCTACGAGCAGTACTTC.

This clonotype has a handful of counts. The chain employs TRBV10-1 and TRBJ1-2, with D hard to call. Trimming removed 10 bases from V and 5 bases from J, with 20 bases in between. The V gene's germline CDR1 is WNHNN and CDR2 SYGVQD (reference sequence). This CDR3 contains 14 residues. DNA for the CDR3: TGCGCCAAAGATGACAACCAAGAGGAGTATGGCTACACCTTC. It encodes CAKDDNQEEYGYTF.

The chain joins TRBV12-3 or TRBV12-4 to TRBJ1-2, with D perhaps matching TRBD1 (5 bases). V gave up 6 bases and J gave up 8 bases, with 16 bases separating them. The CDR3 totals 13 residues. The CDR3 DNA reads TGTGCCAGCAGGGGAGGGGTAATTGAGGGCTACACCTTC. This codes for CASRGGVIEGYTF.

CDR3 in amino acids: CASSPDRDSPLHF. CDR3 bases: TGTGCCAGTAGTCCCGACAGGGACTCACCCCTCCACTTT. The rearrangement joins TRBV19 to TRBJ1-6; 7 bases are a match to TRBD1. Germline CDR1 reads LNHDA; CDR2 reads SQIVND (reference sequence). J lost 10 bases, V lost 5 bases, and 5 bases had no gene match. This CDR3 region has 13 residues.

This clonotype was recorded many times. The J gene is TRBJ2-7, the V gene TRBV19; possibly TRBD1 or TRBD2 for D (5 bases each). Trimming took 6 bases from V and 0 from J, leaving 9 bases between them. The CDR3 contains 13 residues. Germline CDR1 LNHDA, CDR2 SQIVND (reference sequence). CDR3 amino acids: CASSQGPSYEQYF. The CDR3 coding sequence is TGTGCCAGTAGCCAGGGACCCTCCTACGAGCAGTACTTC.

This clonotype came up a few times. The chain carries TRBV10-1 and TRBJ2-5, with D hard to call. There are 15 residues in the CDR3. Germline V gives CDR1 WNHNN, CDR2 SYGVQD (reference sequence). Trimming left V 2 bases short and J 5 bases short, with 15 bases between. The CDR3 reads CASSEGAALRETQYF. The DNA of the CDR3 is TGCGCCAGCAGTGAGGGTGCCGCGCTGAGGGAGACCCAGTACTTC.

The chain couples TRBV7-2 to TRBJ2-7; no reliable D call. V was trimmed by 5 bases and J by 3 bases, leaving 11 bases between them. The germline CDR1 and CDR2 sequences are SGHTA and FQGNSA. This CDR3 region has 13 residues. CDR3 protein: CASSTIRYYEQYF. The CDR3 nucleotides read TGTGCCAGCAGCACGATCAGGTACTACGAGCAGTACTTC.

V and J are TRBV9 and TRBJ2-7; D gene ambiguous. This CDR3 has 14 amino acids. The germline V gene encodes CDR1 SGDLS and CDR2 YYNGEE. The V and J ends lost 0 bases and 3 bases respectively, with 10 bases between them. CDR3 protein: CASSVDRANYEQYF. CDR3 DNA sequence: TGTGCCAGCAGCGTAGACCGGGCTAACTACGAGCAGTACTTC.

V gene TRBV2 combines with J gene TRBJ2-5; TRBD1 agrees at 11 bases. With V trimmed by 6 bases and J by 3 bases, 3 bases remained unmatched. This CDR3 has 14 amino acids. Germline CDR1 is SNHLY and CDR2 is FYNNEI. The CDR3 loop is CASSWDRGEETQYF. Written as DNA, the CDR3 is TGTGCCAGCAGCTGGGACAGGGGGGAAGAGACCCAGTACTTC.

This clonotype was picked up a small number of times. The CDR3 protein is CASNVGTSGGKETQYF. The CDR3 coding sequence is TGCGCCAGCAATGTGGGGACTAGCGGGGGAAAAGAGACCCAGTACTTC. The genes are TRBV5-1 and TRBJ2-5, with 14 bases fitting TRBD2. Per the germline V gene, CDR1 is SGHRS and CDR2 is YFSETQ. The CDR3 runs 16 residues. Losses at the gene ends were 6 bases for V and 3 bases for J; bases not matched to a gene: 7.

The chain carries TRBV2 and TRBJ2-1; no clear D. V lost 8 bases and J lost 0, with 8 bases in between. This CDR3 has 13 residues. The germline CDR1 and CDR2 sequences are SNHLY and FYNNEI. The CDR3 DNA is TGTGCCAGCGTGACGGGCTCCTACAATGAGCAGTTCTTC. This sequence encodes CASVTGSYNEQFF.

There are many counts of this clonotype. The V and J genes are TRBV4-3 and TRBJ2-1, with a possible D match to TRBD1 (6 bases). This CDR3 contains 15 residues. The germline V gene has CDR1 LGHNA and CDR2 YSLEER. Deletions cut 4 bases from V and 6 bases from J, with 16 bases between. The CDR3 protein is CASSPDRSFGNEQFF. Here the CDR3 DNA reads TGCGCCAGCAGCCCAGACAGGTCCTTCGGCAATGAGCAGTTCTTC.

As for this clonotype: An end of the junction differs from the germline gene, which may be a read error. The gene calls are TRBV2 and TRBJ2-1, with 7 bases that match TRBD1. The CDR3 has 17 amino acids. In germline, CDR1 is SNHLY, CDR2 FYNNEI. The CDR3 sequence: CATSGPRTGVRFNEQFF. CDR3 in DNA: TGTGCCACCAGTGGCCCAAGGACAGGAGTCCGATTCAATGAGCAGTTCTTC. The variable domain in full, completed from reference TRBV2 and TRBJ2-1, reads EPEVTQTPSHQVTQMGQEVILRCVPISNHLYFYWYRQILGQKVEFLVSFYNNEISEKSEIFDDQFSVERPDGSNFTLKIRSTKLEDSAMYFCATSGPRTGVRFNEQFFGPGTRLTVL.

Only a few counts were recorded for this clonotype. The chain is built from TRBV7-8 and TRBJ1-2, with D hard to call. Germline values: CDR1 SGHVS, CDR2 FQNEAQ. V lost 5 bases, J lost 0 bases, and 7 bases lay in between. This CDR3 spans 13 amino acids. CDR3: CASSPSPNYGYTF. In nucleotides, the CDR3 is TGTGCCAGCAGCCCCAGCCCTAACTATGGCTACACCTTC.

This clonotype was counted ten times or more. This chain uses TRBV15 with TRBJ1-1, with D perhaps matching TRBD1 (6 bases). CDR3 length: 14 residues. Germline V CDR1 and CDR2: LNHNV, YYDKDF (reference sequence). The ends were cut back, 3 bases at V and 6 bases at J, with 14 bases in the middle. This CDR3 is CATSSPVGAAEAFF. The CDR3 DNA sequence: TGTGCCACCAGCAGTCCTGTGGGGGCAGCTGAAGCTTTCTTT.

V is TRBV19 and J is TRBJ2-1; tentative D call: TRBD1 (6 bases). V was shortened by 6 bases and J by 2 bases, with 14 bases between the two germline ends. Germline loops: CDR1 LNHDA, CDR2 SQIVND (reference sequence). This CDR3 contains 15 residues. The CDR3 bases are TGTGCCAGTAGGCTAGACAGGTTCACCTACAATGAGCAGTTCTTC. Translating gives CASRLDRFTYNEQFF.

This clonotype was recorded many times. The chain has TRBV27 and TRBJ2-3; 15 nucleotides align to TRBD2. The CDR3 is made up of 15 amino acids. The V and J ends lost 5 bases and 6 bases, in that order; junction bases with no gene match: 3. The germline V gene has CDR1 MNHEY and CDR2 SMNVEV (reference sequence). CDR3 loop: CASSLGTSGGDTQYF. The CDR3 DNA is TGTGCCAGCAGTCTCGGGACTAGCGGGGGGGATACGCAGTATTTT.

The CDR3 region has the DNA TGCAGTGCTTACGGCGGTTCGGCGGAGACCCAGTACTTC. This encodes CSAYGGSAETQYF. The V call is TRBV20-1, the J call TRBJ2-5; no firm D call. This CDR3 spans 13 amino acids. Germline CDR1 reads DFQATT; CDR2 reads SNEGSKA (reference sequence). Trimming took off 5 bases at V and 5 bases at J, with 15 bases between the two ends.

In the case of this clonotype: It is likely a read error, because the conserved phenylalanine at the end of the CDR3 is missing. The CDR3 sequence is CASSPTKDRGIYEQYL. The CDR3 coding sequence is TGTGCCAGCTCACCAACGAAGGACAGGGGCATCTACGAGCAGTACCTC. The chain recombines TRBV25-1 with TRBJ2-7; TRBD1 matches 9 bases. Germline trimming cut 8 bases from V and 3 bases from J; bases unmatched to any gene: 14. The CDR3 spans 16 residues. The germline gives CDR1 MGHDK, CDR2 SYGVNS.

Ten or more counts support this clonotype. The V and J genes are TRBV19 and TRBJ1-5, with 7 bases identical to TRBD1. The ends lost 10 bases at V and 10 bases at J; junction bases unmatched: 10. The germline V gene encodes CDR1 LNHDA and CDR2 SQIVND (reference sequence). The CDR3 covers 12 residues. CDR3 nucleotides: TGTGCCACCCGGGGAGGGGGCAATCCCCAGCATTTT. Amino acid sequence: CATRGGGNPQHF.

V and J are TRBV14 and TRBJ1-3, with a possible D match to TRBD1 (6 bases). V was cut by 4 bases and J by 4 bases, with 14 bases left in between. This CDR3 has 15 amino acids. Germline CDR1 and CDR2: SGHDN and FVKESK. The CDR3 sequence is CASSPGGRAGNTIYF. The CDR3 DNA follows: TGTGCCAGCAGCCCCGGGGGCAGGGCAGGAAACACCATATATTTT. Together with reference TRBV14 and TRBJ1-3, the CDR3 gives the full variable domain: EAGVTQFPSHSVIEKGQTVTLRCDPISGHDNLYWYRRVMGKEIKFLLHFVKESKQDESGMPNNRFLAERTGGTYSTLKVQPAELEDSGVYFCASSPGGRAGNTIYFGEGSWLTVV.

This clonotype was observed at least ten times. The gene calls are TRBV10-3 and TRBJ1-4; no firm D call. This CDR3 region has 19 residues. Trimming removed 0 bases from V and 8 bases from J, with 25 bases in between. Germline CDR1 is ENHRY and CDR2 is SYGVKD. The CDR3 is CAISESAVPRVEIGEKLFF. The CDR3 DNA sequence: TGTGCCATCAGTGAGTCGGCGGTACCTAGGGTCGAAATAGGGGAAAAACTGTTTTTT.